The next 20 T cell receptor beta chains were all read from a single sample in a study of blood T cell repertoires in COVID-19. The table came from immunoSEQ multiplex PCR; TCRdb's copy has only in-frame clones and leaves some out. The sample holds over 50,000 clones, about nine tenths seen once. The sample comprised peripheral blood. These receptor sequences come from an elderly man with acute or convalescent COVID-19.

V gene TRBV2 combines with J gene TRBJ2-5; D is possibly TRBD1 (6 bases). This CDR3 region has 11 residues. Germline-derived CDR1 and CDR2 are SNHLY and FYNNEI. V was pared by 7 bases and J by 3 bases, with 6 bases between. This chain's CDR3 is CASTGEETQYF. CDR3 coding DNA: TGTGCCAGCACAGGGGAAGAGACCCAGTACTTC.

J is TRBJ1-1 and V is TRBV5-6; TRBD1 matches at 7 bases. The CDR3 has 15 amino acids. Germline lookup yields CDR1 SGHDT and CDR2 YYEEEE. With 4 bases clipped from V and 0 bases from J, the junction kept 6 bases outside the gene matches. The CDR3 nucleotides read TGTGCCAGCAGCCTATTGACAGGGCTGAACACTGAAGCTTTCTTT. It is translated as CASSLLTGLNTEAFF.

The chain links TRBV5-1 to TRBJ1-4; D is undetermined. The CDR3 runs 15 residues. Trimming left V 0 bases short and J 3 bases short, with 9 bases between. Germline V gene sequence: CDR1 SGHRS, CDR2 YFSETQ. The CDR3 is CASSLDGRPNEKLFF. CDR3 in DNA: TGCGCCAGCAGCTTGGACGGGAGACCTAATGAAAAACTGTTTTTT.

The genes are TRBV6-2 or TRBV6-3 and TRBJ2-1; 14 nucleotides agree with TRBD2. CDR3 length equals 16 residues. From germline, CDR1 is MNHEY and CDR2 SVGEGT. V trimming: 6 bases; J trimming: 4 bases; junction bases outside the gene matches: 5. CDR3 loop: CASSRGLAGGYNEQFF. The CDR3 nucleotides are TGTGCCAGCAGCCGCGGACTAGCGGGGGGATACAATGAGCAGTTCTTC.

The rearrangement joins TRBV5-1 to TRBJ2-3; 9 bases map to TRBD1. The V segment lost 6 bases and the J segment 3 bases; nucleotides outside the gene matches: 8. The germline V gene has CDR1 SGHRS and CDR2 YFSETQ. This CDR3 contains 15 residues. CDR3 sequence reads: CASTRDRAGTDTQYF. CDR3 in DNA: TGCGCCAGCACCCGGGACAGGGCTGGGACAGATACGCAGTATTTT.

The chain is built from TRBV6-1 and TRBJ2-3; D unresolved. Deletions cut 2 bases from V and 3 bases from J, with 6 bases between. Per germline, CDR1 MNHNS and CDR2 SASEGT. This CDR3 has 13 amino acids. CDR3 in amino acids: CASSEQETDTQYF. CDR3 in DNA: TGTGCCAGCAGTGAACAAGAGACAGATACGCAGTATTTT.

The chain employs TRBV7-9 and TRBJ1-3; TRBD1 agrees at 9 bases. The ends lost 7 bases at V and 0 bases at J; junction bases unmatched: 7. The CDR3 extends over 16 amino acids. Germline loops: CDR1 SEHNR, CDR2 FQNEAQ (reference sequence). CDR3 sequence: CASNQQGAPSGNTIYF. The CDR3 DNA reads TGTGCCAGCAACCAACAGGGGGCTCCCTCTGGAAACACCATATATTTT.

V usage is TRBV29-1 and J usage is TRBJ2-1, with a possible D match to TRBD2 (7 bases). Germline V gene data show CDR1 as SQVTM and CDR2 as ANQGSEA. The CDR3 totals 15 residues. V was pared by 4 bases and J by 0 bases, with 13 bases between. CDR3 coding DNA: TGCAGCGTTGTCCGGGGGGCGAACTCCTACAATGAGCAGTTCTTC. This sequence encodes CSVVRGANSYNEQFF.

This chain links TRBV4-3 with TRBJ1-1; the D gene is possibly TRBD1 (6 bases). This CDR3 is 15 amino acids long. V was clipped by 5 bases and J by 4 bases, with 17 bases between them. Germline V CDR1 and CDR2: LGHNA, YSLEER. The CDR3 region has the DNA TGCGCCAGCAGCTCGACGACAGGACCCGGCACTGAAGCTTTCTTT. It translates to CASSSTTGPGTEAFF.

CDR3 nucleotides: TGTGCCAGCTCACCACCGAAGGGAGTAGGGAAAATGAACACTGAAGCTTTCTTT. Its translation is CASSPPKGVGKMNTEAFF. The genes are TRBV18 and TRBJ1-1; D unclear. The length of the CDR3 is 18 residues. V dropped 0 bases and J dropped 0 bases, with 17 bases sitting between them. Germline V gene data show CDR1 as KGHSH and CDR2 as LQKENI.

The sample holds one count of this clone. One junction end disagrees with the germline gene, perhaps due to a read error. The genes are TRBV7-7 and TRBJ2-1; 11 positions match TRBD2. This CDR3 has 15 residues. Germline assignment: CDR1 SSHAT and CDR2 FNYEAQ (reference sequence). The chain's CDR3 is CASSTAGSGGGEQFF. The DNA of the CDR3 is TGTGCTAGCAGCACCGCTGGTAGCGGGGGGGGAGAGCAGTTCTTC.

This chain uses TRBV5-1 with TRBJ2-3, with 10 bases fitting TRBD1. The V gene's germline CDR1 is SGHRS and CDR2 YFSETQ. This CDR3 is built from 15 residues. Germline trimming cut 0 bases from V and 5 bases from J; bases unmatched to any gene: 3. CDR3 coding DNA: TGCGCCAGCAGCTTGGAGGGACAGGGGAAAGATACGCAGTATTTT. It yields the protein CASSLEGQGKDTQYF.

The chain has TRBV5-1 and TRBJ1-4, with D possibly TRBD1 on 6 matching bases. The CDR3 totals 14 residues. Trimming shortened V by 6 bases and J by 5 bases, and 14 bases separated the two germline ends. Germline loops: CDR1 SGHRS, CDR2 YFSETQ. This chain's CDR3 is CASTQAGANEKLFF. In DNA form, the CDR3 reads TGCGCCAGCACCCAGGCAGGGGCAAATGAAAAACTGTTTTTT.

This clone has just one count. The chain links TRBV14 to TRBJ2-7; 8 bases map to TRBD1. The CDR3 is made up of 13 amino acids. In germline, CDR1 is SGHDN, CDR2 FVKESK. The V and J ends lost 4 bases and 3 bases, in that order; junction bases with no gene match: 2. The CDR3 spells CASSPTGGYEQYF. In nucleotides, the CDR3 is TGTGCCAGCAGCCCCACAGGGGGCTACGAGCAGTACTTC.

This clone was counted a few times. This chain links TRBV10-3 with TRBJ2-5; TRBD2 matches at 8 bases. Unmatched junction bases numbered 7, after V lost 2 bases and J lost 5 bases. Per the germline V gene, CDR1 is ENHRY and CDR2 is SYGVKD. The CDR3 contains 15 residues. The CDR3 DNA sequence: TGTGCCATCAGTGAGGGGACTAGTGGCCGGGAGACCCAGTACTTC. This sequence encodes CAISEGTSGRETQYF.

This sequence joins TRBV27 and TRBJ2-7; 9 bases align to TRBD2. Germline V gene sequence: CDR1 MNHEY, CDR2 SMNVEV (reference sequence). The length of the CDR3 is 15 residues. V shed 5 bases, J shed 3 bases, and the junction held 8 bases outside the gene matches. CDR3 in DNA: TGTGCCAGCAGTGGCGGGGGGGGGTTGGGCTACGAGCAGTACTTC. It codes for CASSGGGGLGYEQYF.

Here the CDR3 reads CASSPGTDRLNTEAFF. As DNA, the CDR3 is TGCGCCAGCAGCCCCGGAACGGACAGATTGAACACTGAAGCTTTCTTT. The chain has TRBV4-1 and TRBJ1-1; D perhaps matches TRBD1 (6 bases). In germline, CDR1 is MGHRA, CDR2 YSYEKL. V lost 4 bases and J 0 bases, leaving 15 bases between the germline ends. The length of the CDR3 is 16 residues.

DNA of the CDR3: TGTGCCAGCAGTTTACTGGGAGGCACTGAAGCTTTCTTT. The encoded protein is CASSLLGGTEAFF. This chain connects TRBV12-3 or TRBV12-4 to TRBJ1-1; D gene ambiguous. V was pared by 2 bases and J by 4 bases, with 8 bases between. The CDR3 is made up of 13 amino acids.

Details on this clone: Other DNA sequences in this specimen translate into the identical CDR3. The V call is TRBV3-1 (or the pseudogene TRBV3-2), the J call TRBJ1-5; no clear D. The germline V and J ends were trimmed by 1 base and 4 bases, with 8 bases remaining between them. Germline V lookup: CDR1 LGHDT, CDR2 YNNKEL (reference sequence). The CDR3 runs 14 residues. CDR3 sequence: CASSQGGGNQPQHF. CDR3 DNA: TGTGCCAGCAGCCAAGGAGGCGGGAATCAGCCCCAGCATTTT.

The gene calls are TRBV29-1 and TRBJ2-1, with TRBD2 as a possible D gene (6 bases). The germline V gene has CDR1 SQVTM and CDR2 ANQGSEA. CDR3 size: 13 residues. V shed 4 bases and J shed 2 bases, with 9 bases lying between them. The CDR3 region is CSVGRGAYNEQFF. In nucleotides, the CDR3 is TGCAGCGTTGGGCGGGGAGCCTACAATGAGCAGTTCTTC.